One and the same sample provided the 17 T cell receptor beta chains below, sequenced in a study of identical twins. TCRdb redid the calling of the 5' RACE reads with MiXCR, one entry per CDR3 protein. The data contain roughly 480,000 distinct CDR3 sequences, 20% to 25% of them seen just once; the ten biggest clones take up roughly 3%. The same sample was also studied in work on T cells expressing NK-cell markers.

Sequenced material: CD4+ T cells sorted from blood. These receptors were obtained from a woman between 18 and 29 years old in good health.

This clonotype was observed a few times. The CDR3 DNA is TGCAGTGCTAGTAGTGGCGGAAAAGAGACCCAGTACTTC. Translation: CSASSGGKETQYF. This sequence joins TRBV20-1 and TRBJ2-5; no firm D call. Trimming pared 3 bases from V and 3 bases from J, leaving 11 bases between. CDR1 and CDR2 (germline): DFQATT, SNEGSKA (reference sequence). The CDR3 has 13 amino acids.

This sequence joins TRBV9 and TRBJ2-3; D is unresolved. CDR3 size: 15 residues. Per germline, CDR1 SGDLS and CDR2 YYNGEE. V shed 0 bases and J shed 0 bases, with 8 bases lying between them. The CDR3 is CASSVDLTSTDTQYF. In DNA form, the CDR3 reads TGTGCCAGCAGCGTAGACCTAACTAGCACAGATACGCAGTATTTT.

The V call is TRBV6-1, the J call TRBJ2-1; 13 nucleotides agree with TRBD2. This CDR3 is built from 17 residues. The V and J ends lost 3 bases and 4 bases, in that order; junction bases with no gene match: 6. Germline CDR1 and CDR2: MNHNS and SASEGT. The CDR3 here is CASSDGTSGEGYNEQFF. The CDR3 region has the DNA TGTGCCAGCAGTGACGGGACTAGCGGGGAGGGATACAATGAGCAGTTCTTC.

This sequence joins TRBV20-1 and TRBJ2-1, with 8 bases aligning to TRBD1. The CDR3 runs 14 residues. V gave up 3 bases and J gave up 3 bases; unmatched junction bases: 4. The germline CDR1 and CDR2 sequences are DFQATT and SNEGSKA (reference sequence). The CDR3 nucleotides read TGCAGTGCTAGCCCTACAGGGGGCTACAATGAGCAGTTCTTC. Translated: CSASPTGGYNEQFF.

This clonotype was seen a few times. This rearrangement joins TRBV29-1 to TRBJ2-3; D possibly matches TRBD1 or TRBD2 (5 bases each). The CDR3 is 12 residues long. Germline CDR1 is SQVTM and CDR2 is ANQGSEA. The ends were cut back, 4 bases at V and 6 bases at J, with 11 bases in the middle. This CDR3 reads CSVGYEGDTQYF. Written as DNA, the CDR3 is TGCAGCGTTGGCTACGAGGGGGATACGCAGTATTTT.

CDR3 loop: CASSQAEQTQYF. The CDR3 bases are TGTGCCAGCAGCCAAGCGGAACAGACCCAGTACTTC. This chain joins TRBV3-1 and TRBJ2-5; D is ambiguous. This CDR3 has 12 residues. The germline CDR1 and CDR2 sequences are LGHDT and YNNKEL (reference sequence). Trimming shortened V by 1 base and J by 6 bases, and 6 bases separated the two germline ends.

The rearrangement joins TRBV9 to TRBJ1-1; D may be TRBD1 (6 bases). The germline gives CDR1 SGDLS, CDR2 YYNGEE. V was clipped by 3 bases and J by 5 bases, with 14 bases between them. The CDR3 consists of 14 residues. Written as DNA, the CDR3 is TGTGCCAGCAGCGCCCGTGGACAGCAGACTGAAGCTTTCTTT. Protein product: CASSARGQQTEAFF.

The V gene is TRBV10-2, the J gene TRBJ1-1; D gene ambiguous. Trimming took 6 bases from V and 2 from J, leaving 13 bases between them. CDR3 length equals 14 residues. The germline CDR1 and CDR2 sequences are WSHSY and SAAADI. For the CDR3, the DNA is TGCGCCAGCAGGGAGGGCGGATTTAACACTGAAGCTTTCTTT. This sequence encodes CASREGGFNTEAFF.

The CDR3 loop is CSARDLGSQGATDTQYF. CDR3 DNA: TGCAGTGCTAGAGATCTAGGGTCGCAGGGGGCAACAGATACGCAGTATTTT. The V call is TRBV20-1, the J call TRBJ2-3; 8 bases agree with TRBD1. The CDR3 loop spans 17 amino acids. Germline CDR1 reads DFQATT; CDR2 reads SNEGSKA (reference sequence). Trimming took 0 bases from V and 3 from J; bases not matched to a gene: 11.

The rearrangement joins TRBV7-2 to TRBJ2-7, with D possibly being TRBD2 (5 bases). The CDR3 loop spans 17 amino acids. Trimming took 2 bases from V and 2 from J, leaving 19 bases between them. The germline V gene has CDR1 SGHTA and CDR2 FQGNSA. As DNA, the CDR3 is TGTGCCAGCAGCTTATTGGCCCAAGGGAGTTACGCCTACGAGCAGTACTTC. Protein product: CASSLLAQGSYAYEQYF.

The chain's CDR3 is CASSSGQAQYF. The CDR3 nucleotides are TGCGCCAGCAGTTCCGGTCAGGCCCAGTACTTC. This chain links TRBV5-1 with TRBJ2-5, with unresolved D. This CDR3 contains 11 residues. Germline V gene lookup returns CDR1 SGHRS and CDR2 YFSETQ. V was shortened by 5 bases and J by 9 bases, with 11 bases between the two germline ends.

The gene calls are TRBV9 and TRBJ2-3, with 7 bases fitting TRBD2. J lost 0 bases, V lost 0 bases, and 4 bases had no gene match. The CDR3 has 16 amino acids. Germline lookup yields CDR1 SGDLS and CDR2 YYNGEE. The CDR3 sequence: CASSVEASGSTDTQYF. Written as DNA, the CDR3 is TGTGCCAGCAGCGTAGAGGCTAGCGGAAGCACAGATACGCAGTATTTT.

The V gene is TRBV5-1, the J gene TRBJ2-3; a weak D match, TRBD1 (6 bases). The CDR3 has 14 residues. Germline V gene sequence: CDR1 SGHRS, CDR2 YFSETQ. The V gene lost 0 bases and the J gene lost 5 bases, with 10 bases spanning the gap. CDR3 DNA: TGCGCCAGCAGCTTGGCAACAGGGAGAGATACGCAGTATTTT. Translated: CASSLATGRDTQYF.

This clonotype was seen repeatedly, ten times or more. Here the CDR3 DNA reads TGTGCCAGCAGCGGGGGGACTGAAGCTTTCTTT. Protein sequence: CASSGGTEAFF. This rearrangement joins TRBV6-5 to TRBJ1-1; D possibly corresponds to TRBD1 (5 bases). V was trimmed by 6 bases and J by 5 bases, leaving 7 bases between them. Germline V lookup: CDR1 MNHEY, CDR2 SVGAGI. The CDR3 has 11 residues.

This clonotype has only a few counts. The gene calls are TRBV6-1 and TRBJ1-1; 9 bases map to TRBD1. The CDR3 has 15 residues. The V gene end was trimmed by 6 bases and the J gene end by 6 bases; junction bases not matched to a gene: 11. Germline V lookup: CDR1 MNHNS, CDR2 SASEGT. In DNA form, the CDR3 reads TGTGCCAGCAGCACAGGACAGGGGAGGCTGGCTGAAGCTTTCTTT. It codes for CASSTGQGRLAEAFF.

The chain couples TRBV5-1 to TRBJ2-1, with 9 bases matching TRBD2. The germline V gene has CDR1 SGHRS and CDR2 YFSETQ. V gave up 0 bases and J gave up 6 bases; unmatched junction bases: 4. The CDR3 runs to 15 residues. This CDR3 reads CASSLEGLASNEQFF. The CDR3 nucleotides are TGCGCCAGCAGCTTGGAGGGACTAGCTTCCAATGAGCAGTTCTTC.

The sample holds many counts of this clonotype. The V and J genes are TRBV12-3 or TRBV12-4 and TRBJ2-6, with D unresolved. Trimming stripped 3 bases from V and 4 bases from J, with 4 bases between. The CDR3 is 13 residues long. The CDR3 protein is CASSFSGANVLTF. The CDR3 coding sequence is TGTGCCAGCAGTTTTTCCGGGGCCAACGTCCTGACTTTC.